This passage covers 2 T cell receptor beta chains from one sample sequenced in a study of lymphopenia after photon versus proton radiotherapy. TCRdb's table, derived via immunoSEQ multiplex PCR, lists solely in-frame clones and lacks some. Here the sample spans tens of thousands of clones, roughly 90% being singletons. This sample comprised peripheral blood, obtained from a patient treated with photon-based radiotherapy. The receptors come from a woman aged 65 to 85 with pancreatic cancer.

Of note for this clone: One junction end disagrees with the germline gene, perhaps due to a read error. The chain recombines TRBV6-5 with TRBJ1-1; TRBD1 matches 9 bases. From germline, CDR1 is MNHEY and CDR2 SVGAGI. CDR3 length: 13 amino acids. CDR3 protein: CASSAYGQGPYIF. The CDR3 coding sequence is TGTGCCAGCAGTGCTTACGGACAGGGGCCTTACATCTTT.

The chain couples TRBV18 to TRBJ1-1; no reliable D call. In germline, CDR1 is KGHSH, CDR2 LQKENI. This CDR3 comprises 13 residues. V was trimmed by 6 bases and J by 1 base, leaving 9 bases between them. The CDR3 DNA reads as TGTGCCAGCTCCACGGATCAGAACACTGAAGCTTTCTTT. Translation gives CASSTDQNTEAFF.